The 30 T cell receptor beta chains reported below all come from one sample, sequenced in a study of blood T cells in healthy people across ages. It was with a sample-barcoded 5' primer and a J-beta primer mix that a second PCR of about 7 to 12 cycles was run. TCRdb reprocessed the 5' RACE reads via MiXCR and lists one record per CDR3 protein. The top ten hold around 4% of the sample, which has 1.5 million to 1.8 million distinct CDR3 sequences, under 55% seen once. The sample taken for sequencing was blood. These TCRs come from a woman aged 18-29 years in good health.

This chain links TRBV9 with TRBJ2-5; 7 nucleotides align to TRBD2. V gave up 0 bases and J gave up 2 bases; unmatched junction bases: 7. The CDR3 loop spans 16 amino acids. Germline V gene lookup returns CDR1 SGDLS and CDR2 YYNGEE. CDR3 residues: CASSVGLREGQETQYF. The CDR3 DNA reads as TGTGCCAGCAGCGTAGGTCTGAGGGAGGGTCAAGAGACCCAGTACTTC.

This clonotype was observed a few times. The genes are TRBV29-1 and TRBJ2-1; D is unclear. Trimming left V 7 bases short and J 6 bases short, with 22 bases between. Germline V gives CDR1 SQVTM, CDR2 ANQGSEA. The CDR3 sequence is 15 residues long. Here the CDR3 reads CSGQGIGLWGNEQFF. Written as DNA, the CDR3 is TGCAGCGGACAAGGAATCGGCCTTTGGGGCAATGAGCAGTTCTTC.

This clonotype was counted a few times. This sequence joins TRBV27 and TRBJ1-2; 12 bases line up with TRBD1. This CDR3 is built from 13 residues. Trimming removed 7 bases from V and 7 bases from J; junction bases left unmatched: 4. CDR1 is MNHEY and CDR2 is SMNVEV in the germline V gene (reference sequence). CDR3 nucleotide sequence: TGTGCCAGCACCGGGACAGGGGGCTTTGGCTACACCTTC. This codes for CASTGTGGFGYTF.

CDR3: CSASGLAETYNEQYF. The CDR3 DNA sequence: TGCAGTGCGAGTGGACTAGCGGAAACCTACAATGAGCAGTACTTC. The chain is built from TRBV20-1 and TRBJ2-5, with 10 bases lining up with TRBD2. J gave up 11 bases and V 6 bases, and 18 bases lay outside the gene matches. In germline, CDR1 is DFQATT, CDR2 SNEGSKA (reference sequence). The CDR3 totals 15 residues.

The chain's CDR3 is CASSQEASISSYNEQFF. As DNA, the CDR3 is TGTGCCAGCAGCCAAGAGGCCAGCATAAGCTCCTACAATGAGCAGTTCTTC. J is TRBJ2-1 and V is TRBV3-1; D not resolved. CDR1 is LGHDT, CDR2 YNNKEL, per germline (reference sequence). V lost 0 bases and J lost 0, with 12 bases in between. The CDR3 runs 17 residues.

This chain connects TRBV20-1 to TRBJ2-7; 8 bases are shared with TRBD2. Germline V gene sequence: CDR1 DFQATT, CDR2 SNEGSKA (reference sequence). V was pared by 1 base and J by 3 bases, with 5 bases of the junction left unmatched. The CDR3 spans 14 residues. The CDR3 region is CSARAGLVVYEQYF. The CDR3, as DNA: TGCAGTGCTAGAGCGGGACTAGTTGTCTACGAGCAGTACTTC.

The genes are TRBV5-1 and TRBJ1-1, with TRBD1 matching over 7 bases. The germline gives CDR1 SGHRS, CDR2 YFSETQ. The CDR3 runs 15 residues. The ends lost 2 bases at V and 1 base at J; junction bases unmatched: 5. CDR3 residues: CASSLTWTGNTEAFF. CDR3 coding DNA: TGCGCCAGCAGCTTAACATGGACAGGGAACACTGAAGCTTTCTTT.

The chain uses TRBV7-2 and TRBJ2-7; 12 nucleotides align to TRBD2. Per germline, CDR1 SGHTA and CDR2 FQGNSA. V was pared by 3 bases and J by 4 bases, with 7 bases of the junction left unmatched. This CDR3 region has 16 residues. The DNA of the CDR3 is TGTGCCAGCAGCTTTAGAGGACTAGCGGGGAGATACGAGCAGTACTTC. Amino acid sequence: CASSFRGLAGRYEQYF.

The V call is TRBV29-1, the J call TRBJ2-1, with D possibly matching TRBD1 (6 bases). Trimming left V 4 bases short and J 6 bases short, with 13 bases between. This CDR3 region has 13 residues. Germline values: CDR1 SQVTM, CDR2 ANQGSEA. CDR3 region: CSVGGRGGNEQFF. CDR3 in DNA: TGCAGCGTTGGGGGCAGGGGTGGCAATGAGCAGTTCTTC.

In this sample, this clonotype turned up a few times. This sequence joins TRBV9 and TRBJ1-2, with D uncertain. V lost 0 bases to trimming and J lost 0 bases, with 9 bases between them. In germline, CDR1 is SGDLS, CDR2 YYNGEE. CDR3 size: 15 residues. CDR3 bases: TGTGCCAGCAGCGTAGCGGGGTCGGCTAACTATGGCTACACCTTC. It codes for CASSVAGSANYGYTF.

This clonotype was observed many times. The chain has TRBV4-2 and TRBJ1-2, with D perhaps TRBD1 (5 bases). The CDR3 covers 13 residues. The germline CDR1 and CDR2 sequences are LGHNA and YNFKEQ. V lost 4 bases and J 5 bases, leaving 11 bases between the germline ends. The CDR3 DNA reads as TGTGCCAGCAGCCCCCCGGGGACTTATGGCTACACCTTC. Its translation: CASSPPGTYGYTF.

CDR3 coding DNA: TGCGCCAGCAGCCAAGATCGGAAGTTAGGCAATGAGCAGTTCTTC. It codes for CASSQDRKLGNEQFF. V and J are TRBV4-1 and TRBJ2-1; D remains unclear. V was shortened by 0 bases and J by 6 bases, with 12 bases between the two germline ends. Germline CDR1 is MGHRA and CDR2 is YSYEKL. This CDR3 is built from 15 residues.

CDR3 loop: CASSFTTYEQYF. CDR3 bases: TGTGCCAGCAGCTTTACCACCTACGAGCAGTACTTC. The rearrangement joins TRBV7-9 to TRBJ2-7; D ambiguous. V was clipped by 3 bases and J by 2 bases, with 5 bases between them. The CDR3 length is 12 residues. Germline CDR1 reads SEHNR; CDR2 reads FQNEAQ (reference sequence).

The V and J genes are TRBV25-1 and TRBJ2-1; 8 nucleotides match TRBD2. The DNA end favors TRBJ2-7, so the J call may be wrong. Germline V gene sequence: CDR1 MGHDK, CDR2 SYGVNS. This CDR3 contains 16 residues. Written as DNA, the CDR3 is TGTGCCAGCAGTTTACACGCACTAGCGGACTACAATGAGCAGTACTTC. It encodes CASSLHALADYNEQYF.

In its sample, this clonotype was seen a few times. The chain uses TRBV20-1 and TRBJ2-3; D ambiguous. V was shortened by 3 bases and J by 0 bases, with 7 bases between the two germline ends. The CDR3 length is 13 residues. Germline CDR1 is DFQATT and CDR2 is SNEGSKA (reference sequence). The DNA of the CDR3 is TGCAGTGCTAGCACTACCAGCACAGATACGCAGTATTTT. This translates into CSASTTSTDTQYF.

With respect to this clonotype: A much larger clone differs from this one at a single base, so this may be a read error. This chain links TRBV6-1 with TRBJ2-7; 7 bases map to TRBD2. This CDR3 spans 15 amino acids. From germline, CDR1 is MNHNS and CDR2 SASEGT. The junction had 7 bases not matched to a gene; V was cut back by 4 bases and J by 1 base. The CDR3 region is CASSAAGGSSYEQYF. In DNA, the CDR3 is TGTGCCAGCAGTGCCGCCGGGGGGTCTTCCTACGAGCAGTACTTC.

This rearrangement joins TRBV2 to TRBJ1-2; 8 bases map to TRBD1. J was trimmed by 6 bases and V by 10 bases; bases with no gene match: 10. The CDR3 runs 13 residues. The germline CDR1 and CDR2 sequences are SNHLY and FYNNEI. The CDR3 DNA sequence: TGTGCCAACCTGGGACAGGAAAAGGATGGCTACACCTTC. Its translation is CANLGQEKDGYTF.

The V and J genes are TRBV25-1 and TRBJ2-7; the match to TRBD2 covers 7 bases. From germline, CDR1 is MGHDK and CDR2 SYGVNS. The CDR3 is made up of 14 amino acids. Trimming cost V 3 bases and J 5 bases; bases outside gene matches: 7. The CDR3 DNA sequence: TGTGCCAGCAGTGACGTGCGACTAGCCCACGAGCAGTACTTC. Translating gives CASSDVRLAHEQYF.

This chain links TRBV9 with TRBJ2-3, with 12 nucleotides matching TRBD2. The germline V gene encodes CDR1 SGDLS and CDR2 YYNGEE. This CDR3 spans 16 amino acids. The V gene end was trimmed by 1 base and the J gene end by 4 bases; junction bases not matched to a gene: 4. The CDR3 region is CASSVSASGGADTQYF. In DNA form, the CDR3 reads TGTGCCAGCAGCGTATCTGCTAGCGGGGGGGCAGATACGCAGTATTTT.

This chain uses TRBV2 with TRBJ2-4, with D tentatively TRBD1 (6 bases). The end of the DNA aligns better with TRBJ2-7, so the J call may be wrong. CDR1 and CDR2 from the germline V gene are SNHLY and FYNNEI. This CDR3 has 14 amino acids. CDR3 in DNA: TGTGCCAGCAGCGCCCCGGGACAAGTCTACGAGCAGTACTTC. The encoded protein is CASSAPGQVYEQYF.

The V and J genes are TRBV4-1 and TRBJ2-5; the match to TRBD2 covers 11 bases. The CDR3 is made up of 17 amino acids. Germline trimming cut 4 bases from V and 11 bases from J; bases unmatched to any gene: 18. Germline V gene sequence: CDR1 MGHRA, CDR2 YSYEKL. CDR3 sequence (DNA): TGCGCCAGCAGCCCCGGAGCCGGGACTAGCGGCTACAATGAGCAGTACTTC. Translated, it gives CASSPGAGTSGYNEQYF.

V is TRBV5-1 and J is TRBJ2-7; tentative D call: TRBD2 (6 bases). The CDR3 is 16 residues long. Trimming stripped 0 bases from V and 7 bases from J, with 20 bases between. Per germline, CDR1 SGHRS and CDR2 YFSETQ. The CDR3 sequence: CASSLESGDLYNEQYF. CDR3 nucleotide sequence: TGCGCCAGCAGCTTGGAATCGGGGGACCTCTACAATGAGCAGTACTTC. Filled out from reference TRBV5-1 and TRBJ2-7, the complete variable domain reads KAGVTQTPRYLIKTRGQQVTLSCSPISGHRSVSWYQQTPGQGLQFLFEYFSETQRNKGNFPGRFSGRQFSNSRSEMNVSTLELGDSALYLCASSLESGDLYNEQYFGPGTRLTVT.

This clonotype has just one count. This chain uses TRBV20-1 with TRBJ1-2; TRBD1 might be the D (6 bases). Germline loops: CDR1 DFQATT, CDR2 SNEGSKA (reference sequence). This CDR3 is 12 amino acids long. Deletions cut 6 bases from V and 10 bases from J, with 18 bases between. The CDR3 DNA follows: TGCAGTGCAATGGGACACCGGGCTTCCTACACCTTC. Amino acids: CSAMGHRASYTF.

CDR3 nucleotides: TGTGCCAGCAGTATAGACCGGCTTGCCTATGGCTACACCTTC. Translating gives CASSIDRLAYGYTF. The genes are TRBV12-3 or TRBV12-4 and TRBJ1-2; no clear D gene. The CDR3 length is 14 residues. V was cut by 5 bases and J by 4 bases, with 14 bases left in between.

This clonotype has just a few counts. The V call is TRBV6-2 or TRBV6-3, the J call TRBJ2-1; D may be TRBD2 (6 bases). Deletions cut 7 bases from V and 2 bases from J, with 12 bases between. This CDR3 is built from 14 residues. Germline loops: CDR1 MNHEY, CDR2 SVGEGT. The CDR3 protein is CASTFSGTYNEQFF. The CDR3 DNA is TGTGCCAGCACTTTTAGCGGAACCTACAATGAGCAGTTCTTC.

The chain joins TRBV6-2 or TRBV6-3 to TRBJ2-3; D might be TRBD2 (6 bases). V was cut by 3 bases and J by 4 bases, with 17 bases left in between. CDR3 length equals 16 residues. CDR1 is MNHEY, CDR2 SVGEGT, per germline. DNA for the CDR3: TGTGCCAGCAGTTATCCGTTGCGGGGCGTCGCAGATACGCAGTATTTT. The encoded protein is CASSYPLRGVADTQYF.

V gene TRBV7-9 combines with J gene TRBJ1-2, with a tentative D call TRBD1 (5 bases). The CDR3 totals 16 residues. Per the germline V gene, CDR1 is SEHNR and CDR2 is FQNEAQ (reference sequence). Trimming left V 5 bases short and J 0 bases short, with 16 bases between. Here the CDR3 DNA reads TGTGCCAGCAGCCCCTCCCAGGGCAGAGCTAACTATGGCTACACCTTC. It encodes CASSPSQGRANYGYTF.

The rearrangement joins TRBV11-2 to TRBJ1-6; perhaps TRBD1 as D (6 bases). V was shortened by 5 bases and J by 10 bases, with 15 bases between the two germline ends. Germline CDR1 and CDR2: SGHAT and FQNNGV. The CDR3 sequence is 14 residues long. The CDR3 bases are TGTGCCAGCAGCGCGGCAGGGGTACGATCACCCCTCCACTTT. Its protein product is CASSAAGVRSPLHF.

DNA of the CDR3: TGCGCCAGCAGCGCCGACAGGGCAAAAGAGACCCAGTACTTC. Residues: CASSADRAKETQYF. The chain uses TRBV5-1 and TRBJ2-5; 7 bases fit TRBD1. The CDR3 runs 14 residues. Germline V lookup: CDR1 SGHRS, CDR2 YFSETQ. Trimming took 4 bases from V and 3 from J; bases not matched to a gene: 6.

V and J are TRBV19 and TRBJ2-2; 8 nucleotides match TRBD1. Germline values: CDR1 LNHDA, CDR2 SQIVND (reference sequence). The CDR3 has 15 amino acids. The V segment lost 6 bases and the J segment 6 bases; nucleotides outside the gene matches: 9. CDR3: CASSPTGDYAGELFF. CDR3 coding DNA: TGTGCCAGTAGCCCGACAGGGGATTACGCCGGGGAGCTGTTTTTT.